Listed here are 26 T cell receptor beta chains from one sample, sequenced in a study of vaccination and CD4 T cells after COVID-19. Which antigens these TCRs recognize remains unknown. The Oncomine TCR Beta short-read assay generated sequence data from the DNA of cultured CD4+ T cells. MiXCR was run by TCRdb on the PCR reads, yielding one entry per CDR3 protein. Here the sample spans roughly 12,000 distinct CDR3 sequences, about 61% being singletons. Indicated treatment: roughly 10-day PBMC culture with coronavirus spike peptide pools or control peptides (ViraFEST assay). Sequencing was carried out using CD4+ T cells from blood, cultured in vitro. All receptors come from a human donor who had recovered from COVID-19.

The V call is TRBV7-9, the J call TRBJ2-3, with 9 bases aligning to TRBD1. The germline CDR1 and CDR2 sequences are SEHNR and FQNEAQ (reference sequence). J lost 11 bases, V lost 4 bases, and 13 bases had no gene match. This CDR3 is built from 15 residues. CDR3 DNA: TGTGCCAGCAGCTCGGACAGGGGCCCTGTCGGCCAGCAGTATTTT. Its protein product is CASSSDRGPVGQQYF.

This chain joins TRBV20-1 and TRBJ1-2, with 7 bases lining up with TRBD1. The V and J ends lost 0 bases and 6 bases, in that order; junction bases with no gene match: 10. This CDR3 comprises 15 residues. The germline V gene has CDR1 DFQATT and CDR2 SNEGSKA (reference sequence). This CDR3 reads CSARDPVKGADGYTF. DNA for the CDR3: TGCAGTGCTAGAGATCCGGTGAAGGGGGCGGATGGCTACACCTTC.

This clonotype was counted once. The J gene is TRBJ1-5, the V gene TRBV19; no definite D call. The CDR3 consists of 14 residues. V lost 3 bases, J lost 4 bases, and 10 bases lay in between. Germline CDR1 is LNHDA and CDR2 is SQIVND (reference sequence). The CDR3 bases are TGTGCCAGTAGTATGTACGGAAGTAATCAGCCCCAGCATTTT. It yields the protein CASSMYGSNQPQHF.

This clonotype was seen only a few times. CDR3 nucleotide sequence: TGTGCCAGCAGTTACACCCGGGCCCGGGGTGGCTACACCTTC. It yields the protein CASSYTRARGGYTF. This chain joins TRBV6-2 or TRBV6-3 and TRBJ1-2; D ambiguous. The ends were cut back, 2 bases at V and 7 bases at J, with 14 bases in the middle. The CDR3 is made up of 14 amino acids. The V gene's germline CDR1 is MNHEY and CDR2 SVGEGT.

The J gene is TRBJ2-7, the V gene TRBV7-9; a weak D match, TRBD2 (6 bases). CDR1 SEHNR and CDR2 FQNEAQ come from the germline V gene (reference sequence). V was clipped by 3 bases and J by 7 bases, with 13 bases between them. The CDR3 is 13 residues long. Written as DNA, the CDR3 is TGTGCCAGCAGCTTTACAGGTAGCGGAGAGCAGTACTTC. Residues: CASSFTGSGEQYF.

This clonotype was seen more than once but under ten times. The V call is TRBV12-3 or TRBV12-4, the J call TRBJ1-1, with D hard to call. Trimming left V 6 bases short and J 1 base short, with 9 bases between. There are 13 residues in the CDR3. The CDR3 region has the DNA TGTGCCAGCAGCCATCCCCAGAACACTGAAGCTTTCTTT. It codes for CASSHPQNTEAFF.

The chain carries TRBV6-2 or TRBV6-3 and TRBJ2-7, with TRBD1 identical over 9 bases. After removal of 0 bases from V and 3 bases from J, the junction contained 0 bases not matched to a gene. Germline values: CDR1 MNHEY, CDR2 SVGEGT. The length of the CDR3 is 14 residues. CDR3 nucleotide sequence: TGTGCCAGCAGTTACTCGACAGGGGGCTACGAGCAGTACTTC. Its protein is CASSYSTGGYEQYF.

CDR3 in DNA: TGTGCCAGCAGTATTGGGACAGGGGGCGGGCAGCCCCAGCATTTT. Its protein is CASSIGTGGGQPQHF. The chain carries TRBV27 and TRBJ1-5; 12 bases are a match to TRBD1. From germline, CDR1 is MNHEY and CDR2 SMNVEV (reference sequence). V lost 5 bases, J lost 7 bases, and 6 bases stayed unmatched. The CDR3 is made up of 15 amino acids.

This clonotype occurred a few times. The chain recombines TRBV24-1 with TRBJ1-1; weak D call: TRBD1 (6 bases). CDR3 length: 15 residues. With 2 bases removed from V and 4 bases from J, the gap between germline ends came to 13 bases. CDR1 and CDR2 from the germline V gene are KGHDR and SFDVKD. The CDR3 reads CATSDSGGAGTEAFF. The DNA of the CDR3 is TGTGCCACCAGTGATTCTGGGGGGGCAGGCACTGAAGCTTTCTTT.

In this sample, this clonotype turned up a few times. In nucleotides, the CDR3 is TGTGCCATCAGCCGGGATATGGGGTATGGCTACACCTTC. It encodes CAISRDMGYGYTF. The chain carries TRBV10-3 and TRBJ1-2; D unresolved. The CDR3 loop spans 13 amino acids. The germline V gene has CDR1 ENHRY and CDR2 SYGVKD. V was clipped by 6 bases and J by 5 bases, with 13 bases between them.

The rearrangement uses TRBV9 and TRBJ1-1; TRBD1 agrees at 8 bases. J lost 9 bases, V lost 3 bases, and 13 bases had no gene match. The CDR3 is 15 residues long. Germline V gene sequence: CDR1 SGDLS, CDR2 YYNGEE. CDR3 in amino acids: CASSDDSSTGAKAFF. The DNA for the CDR3 is TGTGCCAGCAGCGACGATAGTTCGACAGGGGCCAAAGCTTTCTTT.

The chain employs TRBV24-1 and TRBJ2-7; D gene uncertain. The CDR3 loop spans 13 amino acids. The V end was cut by 3 bases, the J end by 7 bases, with 12 bases between. The germline CDR1 and CDR2 sequences are KGHDR and SFDVKD. CDR3 residues: CATSDPGLEEQYF. CDR3 in DNA: TGTGCCACCAGTGATCCAGGTTTGGAAGAGCAGTACTTC.

V usage is TRBV6-1 and J usage is TRBJ2-7, with D hard to call. Germline V gene sequence: CDR1 MNHNS, CDR2 SASEGT. CDR3 length equals 15 residues. V lost 6 bases, J lost 0 bases, and 15 bases lay in between. CDR3 amino acids: CASRKDPTGSYEQYF. In DNA, the CDR3 is TGTGCCAGCAGGAAGGACCCGACGGGCTCCTACGAGCAGTACTTC.

The rearrangement uses TRBV24-1 and TRBJ2-5; 7 bases line up with TRBD1. CDR3 length equals 14 residues. The germline CDR1 and CDR2 sequences are KGHDR and SFDVKD. With 3 bases clipped from V and 5 bases from J, the junction kept 5 bases outside the gene matches. The CDR3 region has the DNA TGTGCCACCAGTGATGACAGGGTCTGGGAGACCCAGTACTTC. It translates to CATSDDRVWETQYF.

The chain recombines TRBV6-4 with TRBJ2-1; TRBD2 matches 13 bases. The germline V gene encodes CDR1 MRHNA and CDR2 SNTAGT. J was trimmed by 8 bases and V by 3 bases; bases with no gene match: 4. The CDR3 loop spans 15 amino acids. CDR3 amino acids: CASSEGLAGVDEQFF. DNA of the CDR3: TGTGCCAGCAGTGAAGGACTAGCGGGAGTTGATGAGCAGTTCTTC.

The genes are TRBV7-6 and TRBJ2-2, with D perhaps TRBD1 (5 bases). V lost 10 bases, J lost 2 bases, and 14 bases lay in between. The length of the CDR3 is 14 residues. The germline gives CDR1 SGHVS, CDR2 FNYEAQ. DNA for the CDR3: TGTGCCACCCAAAAAGGGGCTAACACCGGGGAGCTGTTTTTT. It codes for CATQKGANTGELFF.

This clonotype was seen a few times. The chain is built from TRBV4-1 and TRBJ1-5, with D maybe TRBD1 (5 bases). Trimming pared 1 base from V and 2 bases from J, leaving 15 bases between. The length of the CDR3 is 17 residues. Per germline, CDR1 MGHRA and CDR2 YSYEKL. In DNA, the CDR3 is TGCGCCAGCAGCCAAGGACAGTGGGGCCGGCGCAATCAGCCCCAGCATTTT. It yields the protein CASSQGQWGRRNQPQHF.

The gene calls are TRBV2 and TRBJ1-6; 9 bases line up with TRBD1. Trimming took 5 bases from V and 7 from J; bases not matched to a gene: 3. CDR3 length equals 14 residues. CDR1 and CDR2 from the germline V gene are SNHLY and FYNNEI. The DNA of the CDR3 is TGTGCCAGCAGTTTTGACAGGGGGAATTCACCCCTCCACTTT. This sequence encodes CASSFDRGNSPLHF. The whole variable domain, remainder taken from reference TRBV2 and TRBJ1-6, is EPEVTQTPSHQVTQMGQEVILRCVPISNHLYFYWYRQILGQKVEFLVSFYNNEISEKSEIFDDQFSVERPDGSNFTLKIRSTKLEDSAMYFCASSFDRGNSPLHFGNGTRLTVT.

The genes are TRBV2 and TRBJ2-2, with 8 bases matching TRBD2. This CDR3 region has 15 residues. The J segment lost 3 bases and the V segment lost 8 bases, leaving 8 bases of the junction unmatched. Germline V gene lookup returns CDR1 SNHLY and CDR2 FYNNEI. The chain's CDR3 is CASLLGAGDTGELFF. The CDR3 coding sequence is TGTGCCAGCCTTCTTGGAGCGGGGGACACCGGGGAGCTGTTTTTT.

This chain uses TRBV7-9 with TRBJ2-3; possible D gene TRBD2, 6 bases. Germline CDR1 SEHNR, CDR2 FQNEAQ (reference sequence). The CDR3 is made up of 15 amino acids. V lost 3 bases, J lost 1 base, and 11 bases lay in between. The CDR3 DNA is TGTGCCAGCAGCTTCGGGACTCCCCGCACAGATACGCAGTATTTT. Translation: CASSFGTPRTDTQYF.

This clonotype appeared a few times. This chain uses TRBV7-2 with TRBJ2-5; D not resolved. The CDR3 length is 12 residues. V shed 4 bases and J shed 9 bases, with 12 bases lying between them. Per the germline V gene, CDR1 is SGHTA and CDR2 is FQGNSA. The CDR3 region is CASSSRLGPQYF. CDR3 in DNA: TGTGCCAGCAGCTCTCGTTTGGGTCCCCAGTACTTC.

The chain combines TRBV27 with TRBJ2-3; D possibly uses TRBD1 or TRBD2 (6 bases each). The germline V gene has CDR1 MNHEY and CDR2 SMNVEV (reference sequence). V was shortened by 0 bases and J by 4 bases, with 11 bases between the two germline ends. CDR3 length: 15 amino acids. The CDR3 nucleotides are TGTGCCAGCAGTTTATCGGGAAGGGGGGCAGATACGCAGTATTTT. It yields the protein CASSLSGRGADTQYF.

The chain uses TRBV20-1 and TRBJ2-1; D ambiguous. Germline CDR1 and CDR2: DFQATT and SNEGSKA (reference sequence). The germline V and J ends were trimmed by 4 bases and 6 bases, with 7 bases remaining between them. This CDR3 has 11 amino acids. CDR3 DNA: TGCAGTGCTACTAGTCGCAATGAGCAGTTCTTC. Translating it yields CSATSRNEQFF.

The chain has TRBV20-1 and TRBJ2-5; D is possibly TRBD1 (6 bases). V shed 5 bases and J shed 1 base, with 23 bases lying between them. This CDR3 has 17 residues. Per the germline V gene, CDR1 is DFQATT and CDR2 is SNEGSKA (reference sequence). CDR3 nucleotides: TGCAGTGCTCCAGGACAGAGGGCACCACGTCCCCAAGAGACCCAGTACTTC. Its protein product is CSAPGQRAPRPQETQYF.

V gene TRBV6-2 or TRBV6-3 combines with J gene TRBJ1-6; D remains ambiguous. CDR3 size: 14 residues. V lost 2 bases and J 7 bases, leaving 9 bases between the germline ends. Looked up from germline, CDR1 is MNHEY and CDR2 is SVGEGT. Here the CDR3 DNA reads TGTGCCAGCAGTTACAGAACAGAGAATTCACCCCTCCACTTT. The encoded protein is CASSYRTENSPLHF.

The chain uses TRBV24-1 and TRBJ2-2; D possibly matches TRBD1 or TRBD2 (5 bases each). The CDR3 sequence is 17 residues long. CDR1 and CDR2 (germline): KGHDR, SFDVKD. With 5 bases removed from V and 2 bases from J, the gap between germline ends came to 17 bases. The CDR3 bases are TGTGCCACCAGTGCCTTGAGGGGCCGGAGAAACACCGGGGAGCTGTTTTTT. It translates to CATSALRGRRNTGELFF.